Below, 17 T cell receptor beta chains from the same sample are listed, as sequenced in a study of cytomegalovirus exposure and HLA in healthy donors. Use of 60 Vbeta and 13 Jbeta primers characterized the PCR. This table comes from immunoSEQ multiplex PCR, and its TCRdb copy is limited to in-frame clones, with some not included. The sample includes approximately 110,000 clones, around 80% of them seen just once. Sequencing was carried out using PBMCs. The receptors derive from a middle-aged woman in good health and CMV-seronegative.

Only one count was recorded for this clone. The CDR3 sequence: CASSLDGTLAYGYTF. The CDR3 region has the DNA TGCGCCAGCAGCTTGGATGGGACTTTAGCCTATGGCTACACCTTC. The chain has TRBV5-1 and TRBJ1-2; D may be TRBD1 (5 bases). The germline V and J ends were trimmed by 0 bases and 4 bases, with 13 bases remaining between them. The CDR3 extends over 15 amino acids. Germline CDR1 is SGHRS and CDR2 is YFSETQ.

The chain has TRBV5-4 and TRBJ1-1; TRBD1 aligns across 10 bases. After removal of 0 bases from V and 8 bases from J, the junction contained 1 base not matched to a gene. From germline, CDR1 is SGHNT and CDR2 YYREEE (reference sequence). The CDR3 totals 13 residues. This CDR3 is CASSLGTGGEAFF. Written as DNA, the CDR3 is TGTGCCAGCAGCTTGGGGACAGGGGGGGAAGCTTTCTTT.

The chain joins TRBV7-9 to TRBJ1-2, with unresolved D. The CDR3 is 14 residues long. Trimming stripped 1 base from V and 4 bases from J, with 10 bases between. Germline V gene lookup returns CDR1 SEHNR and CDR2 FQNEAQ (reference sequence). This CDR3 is CASSLGGERYGYTF. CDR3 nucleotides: TGTGCCAGCAGCTTAGGTGGGGAGCGCTATGGCTACACCTTC.

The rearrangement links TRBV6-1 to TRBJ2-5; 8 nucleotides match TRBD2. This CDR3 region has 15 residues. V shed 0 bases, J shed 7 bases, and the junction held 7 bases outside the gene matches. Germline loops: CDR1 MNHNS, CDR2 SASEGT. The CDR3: CASSEAGLGVRTQYF. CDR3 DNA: TGTGCCAGCAGTGAAGCGGGACTAGGGGTTAGGACCCAGTACTTC.

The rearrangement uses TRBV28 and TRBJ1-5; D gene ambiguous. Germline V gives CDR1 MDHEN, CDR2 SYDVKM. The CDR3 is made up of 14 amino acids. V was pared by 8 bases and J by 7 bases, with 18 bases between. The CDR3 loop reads CASRRSARWQPQHF. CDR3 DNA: TGTGCCAGCCGTCGCAGTGCTCGATGGCAGCCCCAGCATTTT.

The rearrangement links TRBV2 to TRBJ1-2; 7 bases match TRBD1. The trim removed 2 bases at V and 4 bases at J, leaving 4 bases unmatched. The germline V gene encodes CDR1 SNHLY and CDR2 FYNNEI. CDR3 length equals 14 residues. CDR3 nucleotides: TGTGCCAGCAGTGAATGGGGGACAGTCTATGGCTACACCTTC. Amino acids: CASSEWGTVYGYTF.

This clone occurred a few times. Here the CDR3 DNA reads TGTGTCGCATGGGGTGGGGGCGGCACTACGCAGTATTTT. The encoded protein is CVAWGGGGTTQYF. The chain combines TRBV28 with TRBJ2-3, with D possibly TRBD1 on 6 matching bases. Germline V gene lookup returns CDR1 MDHEN and CDR2 SYDVKM. The CDR3 runs to 13 residues. The full variable domain, with the rest looked up from reference TRBV28 and TRBJ2-3, is DVKVTQSSRYLVKRTGEKVFLECVQDMDHENMFWYRQDPGLGLRLIYFSYDVKMKEKGDIPEGYSVSREKKERFSLILESASTNQTSMYLCVAWGGGGTTQYFGPGTRLTVL.

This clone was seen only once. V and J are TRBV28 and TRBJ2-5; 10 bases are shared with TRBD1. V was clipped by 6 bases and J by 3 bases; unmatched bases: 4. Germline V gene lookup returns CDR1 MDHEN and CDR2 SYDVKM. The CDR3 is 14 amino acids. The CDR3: CASRDRGVKETQYF. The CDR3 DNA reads TGTGCCAGCAGGGACAGGGGGGTGAAAGAGACCCAGTACTTC. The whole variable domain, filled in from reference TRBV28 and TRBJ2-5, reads DVKVTQSSRYLVKRTGEKVFLECVQDMDHENMFWYRQDPGLGLRLIYFSYDVKMKEKGDIPEGYSVSREKKERFSLILESASTNQTSMYLCASRDRGVKETQYFGPGTRLLVL.

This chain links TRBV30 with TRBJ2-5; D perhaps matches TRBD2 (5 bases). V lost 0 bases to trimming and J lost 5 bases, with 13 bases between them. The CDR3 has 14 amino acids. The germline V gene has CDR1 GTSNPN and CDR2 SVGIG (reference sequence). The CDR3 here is CAWSVTHREETQYF. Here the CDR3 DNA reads TGTGCCTGGAGTGTCACGCATAGGGAGGAGACCCAGTACTTC.

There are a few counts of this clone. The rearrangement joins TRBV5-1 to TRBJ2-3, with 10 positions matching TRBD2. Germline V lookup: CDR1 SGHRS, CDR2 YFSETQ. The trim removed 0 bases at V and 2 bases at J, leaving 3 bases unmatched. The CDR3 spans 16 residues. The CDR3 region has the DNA TGCGCCAGCAGCTTGGTAGCGGGAGGTGACACAGATACGCAGTATTTT. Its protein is CASSLVAGGDTDTQYF.

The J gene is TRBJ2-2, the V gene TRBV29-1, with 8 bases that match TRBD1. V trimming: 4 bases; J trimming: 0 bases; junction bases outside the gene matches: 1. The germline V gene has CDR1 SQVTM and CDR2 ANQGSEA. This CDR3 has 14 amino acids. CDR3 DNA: TGCAGCGTTGGACAGGGGTCGAACACCGGGGAGCTGTTTTTT. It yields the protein CSVGQGSNTGELFF.

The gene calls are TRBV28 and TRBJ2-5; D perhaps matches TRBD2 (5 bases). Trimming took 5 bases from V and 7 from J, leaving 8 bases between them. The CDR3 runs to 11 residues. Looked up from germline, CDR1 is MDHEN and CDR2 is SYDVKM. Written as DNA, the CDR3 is TGTGCCAGCAGTGTCGAGGGGACCCAGTACTTC. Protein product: CASSVEGTQYF.

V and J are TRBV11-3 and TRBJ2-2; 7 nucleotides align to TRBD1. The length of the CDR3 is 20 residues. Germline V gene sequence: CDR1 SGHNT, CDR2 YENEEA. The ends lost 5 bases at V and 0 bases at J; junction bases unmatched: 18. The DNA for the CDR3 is TGTGCCAGCAGCCATCCAGACACGGGACAGACAAACGCGAACACCGGGGAGCTGTTTTTT. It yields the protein CASSHPDTGQTNANTGELFF.

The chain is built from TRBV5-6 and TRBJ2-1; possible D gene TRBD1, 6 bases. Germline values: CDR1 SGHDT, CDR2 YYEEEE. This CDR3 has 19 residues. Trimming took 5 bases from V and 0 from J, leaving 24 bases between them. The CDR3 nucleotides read TGTGCCAGCAGGGCGTCCCTAACAGGGCTAAGGGGCTCCTACAATGAGCAGTTCTTC. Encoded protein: CASRASLTGLRGSYNEQFF. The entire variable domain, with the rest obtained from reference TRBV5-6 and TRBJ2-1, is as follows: DAGVTQSPTHLIKTRGQQVTLRCSPKSGHDTVSWYQQALGQGPQFIFQYYEEEERQRGNFPDRFSGHQFPNYSSELNVNALLLGDSALYLCASRASLTGLRGSYNEQFFGPGTRLTVL.

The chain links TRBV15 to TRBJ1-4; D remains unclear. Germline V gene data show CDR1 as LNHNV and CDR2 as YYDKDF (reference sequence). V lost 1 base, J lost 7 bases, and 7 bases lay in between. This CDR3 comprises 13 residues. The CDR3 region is CATSRGQVEKLFF. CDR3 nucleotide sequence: TGTGCCACCAGCAGAGGACAAGTTGAAAAACTGTTTTTT.

CDR3 in amino acids: CASSLGASLSYEQYF. The CDR3 nucleotides are TGTGCCAGCAGCTTGGGTGCTAGTCTGAGTTACGAGCAGTACTTC. The rearrangement links TRBV5-5 to TRBJ2-7; no reliable D call. From germline, CDR1 is SGHKS and CDR2 YYEKEE (reference sequence). V lost 0 bases to trimming and J lost 4 bases, with 14 bases between them. The CDR3 extends over 15 amino acids.

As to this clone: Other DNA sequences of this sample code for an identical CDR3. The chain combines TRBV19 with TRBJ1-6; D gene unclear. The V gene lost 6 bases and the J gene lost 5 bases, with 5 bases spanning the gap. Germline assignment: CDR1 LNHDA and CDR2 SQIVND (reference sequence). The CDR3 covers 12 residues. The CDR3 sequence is CASRQDNSPLHF. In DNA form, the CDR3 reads TGTGCCAGTAGGCAGGATAATTCACCCCTCCACTTT.